What follows describes a single T cell receptor beta chain. Its matching antigen is unknown. The data belong to a study of beta chain features in type 1 diabetes. General study results and limits: TCRB CDR3s were moderately but significantly shorter in Type 1 diabetes patients in all four CD4+ subsets. No resolution was reached here on whether HLA type influences TCRB rearrangement.

This CDR3 has 14 residues. Deletions cut 0 bases from V and 6 bases from J, with 9 bases between. Germline V CDR1 and CDR2: MNHEY, SVGAGI. What was sequenced were expressed TCRB transcripts, since all of the isolated RNA had been reverse transcribed. Sequencing used immunoSEQ multiplex PCR; TCRdb keeps in-frame clones, though not all of them. The table has about 340,000 clones, roughly a tenth seen once. CD4+ cells of the naive, central memory, regulatory and stem cell-like memory types were sorted via CD45RO/CCR7/CD25/CD127/CD95/CD27. This chain uses TRBV6-5 with TRBJ2-1; perhaps TRBD2 as D (7 bases). The clonotype originates from a man under 40 with type 1 diabetes. What was sequenced was central memory CD4+ T cells from blood. CDR3 coding DNA: TGTGCCAGCAGTTACTCCCGGGGGGCCAATGAGCAGTTCTTC. Translating it yields CASSYSRGANEQFF.